This record covers a single T cell receptor (beta chain). The data were taken from a study of blood T cell repertoires in COVID-19. Only in-frame clones appear in the TCRdb table, and some are missing; sequencing was by immunoSEQ multiplex PCR. The sample contains hundreds of thousands of clones, roughly nine tenths of which appear only once. Germline V gene lookup returns CDR1 SNHLY and CDR2 FYNNEI. The CDR3 spans 15 residues. The V gene end was trimmed by 6 bases and the J gene end by 5 bases; junction bases not matched to a gene: 10. This TCR was sampled from a woman in her 50s with acute or convalescent COVID-19. The sequenced sample consisted of peripheral blood. The V call is TRBV2, the J call TRBJ1-5, with 7 bases lining up with TRBD1. CDR3 in amino acids: CASRRGEGGYQPQHF. The DNA for the CDR3 is TGTGCCAGCAGACGCGGTGAAGGGGGCTATCAGCCCCAGCATTTT.